This T cell receptor (beta chain) was recovered during a study of T-cell memory formation after mild COVID-19. TCRdb fed the 5' RACE reads into MiXCR, producing one record per CDR3 protein. The sample has roughly 400,000 distinct CDR3 sequences; about 17% are singletons. In this sample, this clonotype turned up a few times. Its antigen is not known. Study results and limitations: Day 15 to 85 contracting clones showed balanced CD4/CD8; day 15 to 37 expanders favored CD4+. Clones that contracted clustered mainly in CM and EM if CD4+ and in EMRA if CD8+.

The sequencing input was PBMCs or a T cell subset sorted from them (not recorded which). The TCR sequence derives from a man aged 18 to 30 who had mild COVID-19 (a few samples of this study predate the infection). Cell type and time point are not known.

The CDR3 sequence: CASSNKLAFQETQYF. The CDR3 bases are TGCGCCAGCAGTAATAAGTTGGCATTCCAAGAGACCCAGTACTTC. V gene TRBV23-1 combines with J gene TRBJ2-5; D remains unclear. TRBV23-1 is identified as an open reading frame with a role that is uncertain. The CDR3 extends over 15 amino acids. Trimming removed 5 bases from V and 1 base from J, with 14 bases in between.